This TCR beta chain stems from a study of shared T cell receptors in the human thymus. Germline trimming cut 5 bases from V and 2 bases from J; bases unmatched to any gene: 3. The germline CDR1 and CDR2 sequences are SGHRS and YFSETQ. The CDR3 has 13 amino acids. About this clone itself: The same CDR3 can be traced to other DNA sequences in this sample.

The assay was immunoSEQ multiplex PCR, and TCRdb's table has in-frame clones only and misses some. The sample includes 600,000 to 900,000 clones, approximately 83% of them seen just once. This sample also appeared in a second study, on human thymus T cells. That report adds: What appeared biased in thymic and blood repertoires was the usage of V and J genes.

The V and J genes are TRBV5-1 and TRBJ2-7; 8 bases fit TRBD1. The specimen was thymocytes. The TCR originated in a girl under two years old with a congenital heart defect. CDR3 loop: CASSLTGAYEQYF. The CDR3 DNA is TGCGCCAGCAGTTTGACAGGGGCCTACGAGCAGTACTTC.